A selection of T cell receptor beta chains follows, all from one sample in a study of blood T cells in healthy people across ages. TCRdb called the 5' RACE reads again in MiXCR, with one record for every CDR3 protein. The sample records 730,000 or so distinct CDR3 sequences, about 40% being singletons. The sequencing sample was made of blood. The origin of the receptors is a woman aged 55 to 70 in good health. Both conserved end residues are part of each CDR3. The order of the fields is D gene, J gene, clone size, V gene, CDR3 DNA, CDR3 protein. The D gene is left open where the match is weak. The size of a clone is reported for some rows only, either as once, few or many, or as a class for expanded clones.

NA,TRBJ2-7,few,TRBV7-9,TGTGCCAGCAGCTTAACCGGGGGCAAGTACGAGCAGTACTTC,CASSLTGGKYEQYF
NA,TRBJ2-1,NA,TRBV30,TGTGCCTGGAGACTTATAGCGAGGAGGTACAATGAGCAGTTCTTC,CAWRLIARRYNEQFF
TRBD1,TRBJ1-5,NA,TRBV20-1,TGCAGTGCTAGGGGCAGGGGGAATCAGCCCCAGCATTTT,CSARGRGNQPQHF
NA,TRBJ2-7,NA,TRBV7-9,TGTGCCAGCAGCTCCGACGGGCAGGGAGCTGGTGAGCAGTACTTC,CASSSDGQGAGEQYF
NA,TRBJ2-3,few,TRBV12-3/TRBV12-4,TGTGCCATAACGACCGTAGAGTGGGCAGATACGCAGTATTTT,CAITTVEWADTQYF
NA,TRBJ1-2,NA,TRBV24-1,TGTGGCACCAGTGATTCTGGAGGCGGCTACACCTTC,CGTSDSGGGYTF
TRBD2,TRBJ2-3,NA,TRBV6-2/TRBV6-3,TGTGCCAGCAGTTACTCCATCCGAGCGGGAAGGGATACGCAGTATTTT,CASSYSIRAGRDTQYF
TRBD1,TRBJ1-5,many,TRBV20-1,TGCAGTGCCCTACTTCCCGTCCACCCGGGACAGGGAGGAAGCAGCAATCAGCCCCAGCATTTT,CSALLPVHPGQGGSSNQPQHF
NA,TRBJ2-2,few,TRBV7-2,TGTGCCAGCAGCTTAATCGGAACGGGGCTGTTTTTT,CASSLIGTGLFF
NA,TRBJ2-1,NA,TRBV13,TGTGCCAGCAGCTTAGCCCGGGGGCTGAACAATGAGCAGTTCTTC,CASSLARGLNNEQFF
NA,TRBJ2-3,NA,TRBV5-6,TGTGCCAGCAGCTTGGATAGGATGCCTAGCACAGATACGCAGTATTTT,CASSLDRMPSTDTQYF
NA,TRBJ1-2,NA,TRBV29-1,TGCAGCGCTGCCGGGAGTTTGGGCTATGACTACACCTTC,CSAAGSLGYDYTF
NA,TRBJ1-5,few,TRBV20-1,TGCAGCGCCCAGGCCGGGGGTGTCTTCAATCAGCCCCAGCATTTT,CSAQAGGVFNQPQHF
TRBD2,TRBJ2-7,NA,TRBV7-9,TGTGCCAGCAGCTTTCTGGCGGGGGGCGACGAGCAGTACTTC,CASSFLAGGDEQYF
TRBD1,TRBJ2-3,few,TRBV6-2/TRBV6-3,TGTGCCAGCAGTTATAACCCGGGACAGGGACTCACAGATACGCAGTATTTT,CASSYNPGQGLTDTQYF
TRBD1,TRBJ1-6,NA,TRBV28,TGTGCCAGCAGAACCGGACAGGGGGCTTTTTTATCACCCCTCCACTTT,CASRTGQGAFLSPLHF
TRBD1,TRBJ1-6,NA,TRBV27,TGTGCCAGCAGCCCTACGACAGGGATTGTAAATTCACCCCTCCACTTT,CASSPTTGIVNSPLHF
NA,TRBJ2-7,NA,TRBV7-9,TGTGCCAGCAGCCGCCGGGACAAGAGCTCCGAGCAGTACTTC,CASSRRDKSSEQYF
NA,TRBJ1-2,NA,TRBV3-1,TGTGCCAGCAGCCTCGACCCCCGGGGGGATAGGGGCTACACCTTC,CASSLDPRGDRGYTF
NA,TRBJ1-2,few,TRBV3-1,TGTGCCAGCAGCCAAGATAAGCAGGGCTATGGCTACACCTTC,CASSQDKQGYGYTF
NA,TRBJ2-4,few,TRBV12-3/TRBV12-4,TGTGCCAGCAGTACCAGCGGTGGGGGCAAAAACATTCAGTACTTC,CASSTSGGGKNIQYF
TRBD2,TRBJ2-5,NA,TRBV24-1,TGTGCCACCAGTGATATCGGTGCTAGCGGGAGCGATGAGCAGTACTTC,CATSDIGASGSDEQYF